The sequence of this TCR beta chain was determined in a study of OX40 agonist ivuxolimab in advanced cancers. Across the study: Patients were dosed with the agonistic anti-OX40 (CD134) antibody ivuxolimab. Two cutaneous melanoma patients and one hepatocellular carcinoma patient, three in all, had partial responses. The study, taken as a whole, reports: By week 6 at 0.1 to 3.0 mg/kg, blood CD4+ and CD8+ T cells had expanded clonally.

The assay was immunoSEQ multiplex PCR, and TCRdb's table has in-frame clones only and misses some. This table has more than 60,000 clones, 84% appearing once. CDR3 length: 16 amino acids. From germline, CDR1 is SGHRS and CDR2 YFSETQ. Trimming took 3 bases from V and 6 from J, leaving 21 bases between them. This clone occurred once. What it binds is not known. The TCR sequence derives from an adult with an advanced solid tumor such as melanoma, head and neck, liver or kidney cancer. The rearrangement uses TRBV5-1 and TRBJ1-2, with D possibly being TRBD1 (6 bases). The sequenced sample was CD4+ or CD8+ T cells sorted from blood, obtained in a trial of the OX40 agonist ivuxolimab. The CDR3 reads CASSSGGAGGLDGYTF. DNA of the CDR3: TGCGCCAGCAGCTCGGGAGGGGCGGGGGGCCTCGATGGCTACACCTTC.